The T cell receptor (beta chain) under discussion was sequenced for a study of blood T cell repertoires in COVID-19. Study-level information: COVID-19 samples, acute and convalescent, were from the United States, Italy and Spain. In each case, the material was cDNA or gDNA derived from T cells, B-cell-depleted T cells, or PBMCs.

This clone was detected once. The same CDR3 also results from other DNA sequences found in this sample. Trimming took off 1 base at V and 1 base at J, with 4 bases between the two ends. This CDR3 has 13 residues. Germline CDR1 and CDR2: SGHTA and FQGNSA. Study processing details: By means of reference gene primer amplification, nucleated cell counts were estimated. Sequencing used immunoSEQ multiplex PCR; TCRdb keeps in-frame clones, though not all of them. The V and J calls and clone size come from that table; D and trimming were worked out from the DNA. The top ten clones hold under 7.5% of a sample with more than 300,000 clones, about 89% of them seen once.

The chain recombines TRBV7-2 with TRBJ1-1, with unresolved D. The origin of this receptor is a man aged 18 to 29 who had recovered from COVID-19. Sequencing was carried out using peripheral blood. CDR3 sequence reads: CASSLGQNTEAFF. The CDR3 DNA reads as TGTGCCAGCAGCTTAGGACAGAACACTGAAGCTTTCTTT.